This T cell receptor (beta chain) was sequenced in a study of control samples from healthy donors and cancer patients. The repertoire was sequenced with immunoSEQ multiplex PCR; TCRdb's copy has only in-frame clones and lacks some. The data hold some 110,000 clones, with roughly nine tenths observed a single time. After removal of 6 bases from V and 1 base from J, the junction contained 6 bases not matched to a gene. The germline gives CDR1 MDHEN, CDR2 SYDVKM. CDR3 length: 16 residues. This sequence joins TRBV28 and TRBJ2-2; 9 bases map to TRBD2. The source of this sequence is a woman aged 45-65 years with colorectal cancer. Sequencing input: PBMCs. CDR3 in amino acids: CASRRPSGVNTGELFF. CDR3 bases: TGTGCCAGCAGACGACCTAGCGGGGTGAACACCGGGGAGCTGTTTTTT.